What follows are 2 T cell receptor beta chains derived from one specimen sequenced in a study of PD-1 blockade in classical Hodgkin lymphoma. Produced via immunoSEQ multiplex PCR; TCRdb's table is partial and in-frame only. Of about 85,000 clones in the sample, about 90% were seen once. Exposure to brentuximab vedotin varied, and each patient had relapsed following autologous stem cell transplantation. This specimen was peripheral blood mononuclear cells (PBMCs), taken before the second cycle of nivolumab. The receptors shown here come from a human donor with classical Hodgkin lymphoma.

This clone was recorded only once. This chain joins TRBV11-2 and TRBJ1-1; perhaps TRBD1 as D (5 bases). CDR1 is SGHAT and CDR2 is FQNNGV in the germline V gene. Trimming left V 5 bases short and J 3 bases short, with 19 bases between. The CDR3 extends over 16 amino acids. CDR3: CASSRFGGTWDTEAFF. The CDR3 DNA reads TGTGCCAGCAGCCGGTTTGGGGGTACTTGGGACACTGAAGCTTTCTTT.

This chain joins TRBV28 and TRBJ1-5; 7 bases are a match to TRBD1. V dropped 3 bases and J dropped 4; count of bases not matched to a gene: 3. The CDR3 length is 14 residues. Germline V gene data show CDR1 as MDHEN and CDR2 as SYDVKM. The CDR3 nucleotides are TGTGCCAGCAGTTTGACAGGGATGAATCAGCCCCAGCATTTT. Residues: CASSLTGMNQPQHF. Full variable domain (missing parts from reference TRBV28 and TRBJ1-5): DVKVTQSSRYLVKRTGEKVFLECVQDMDHENMFWYRQDPGLGLRLIYFSYDVKMKEKGDIPEGYSVSREKKERFSLILESASTNQTSMYLCASSLTGMNQPQHFGDGTRLSIL.